The 5 T cell receptor beta chains below were found in one sample sequenced in a study of spatial heterogeneity in lung cancer. Stated time point: sample taken at primary tumor resection. No antigen has been assigned to these receptors. TCRdb called the 5' RACE reads again in MiXCR, with one record for every CDR3 protein. Of about 20,000 distinct CDR3 sequences listed, roughly 15% are singletons. Overall study findings and caveats: Counts of expanded intratumoral alpha and beta TCRs tracked tumor mutation counts.

The source was lung tumor tissue, collected at surgery. These receptors came from a female donor with early-stage non-small cell lung cancer.

This clonotype was seen repeatedly, ten times or more. V is TRBV6-5 and J is TRBJ1-1; D is perhaps TRBD1 (6 bases). From germline, CDR1 is MNHEY and CDR2 SVGAGI. Trimming left V 5 bases short and J 1 base short, with 17 bases between. CDR3 size: 16 residues. The CDR3 sequence: CASSQRTVGENTEAFF. The CDR3 bases are TGTGCCAGCAGTCAGCGGACAGTCGGAGAGAACACTGAAGCTTTCTTT.

The chain has TRBV15 and TRBJ2-1; tentative D call: TRBD1 (6 bases). Germline CDR1 LNHNV, CDR2 YYDKDF (reference sequence). V was clipped by 0 bases and J by 8 bases, with 20 bases between them. The CDR3 length is 17 residues. The DNA for the CDR3 is TGTGCCACCAGCAGAGAGGGGGCGCGGCCCCCTTTAGATGAGCAGTTCTTC. Amino acid sequence: CATSREGARPPLDEQFF. Supplemented by reference TRBV15 and TRBJ2-1, the full variable domain reads DAMVIQNPRYQVTQFGKPVTLSCSQTLNHNVMYWYQQKSSQAPKLLFHYYDKDFNNEADTPDNFQSRRPNTSFCFLDIRSPGLGDTAMYLCATSREGARPPLDEQFFGPGTRLTVL.

Only a few counts were recorded for this clonotype. This rearrangement joins TRBV4-1 to TRBJ2-2, with 8 nucleotides matching TRBD1. The length of the CDR3 is 17 residues. V was clipped by 2 bases and J by 5 bases; unmatched bases: 10. CDR1 MGHRA and CDR2 YSYEKL come from the germline V gene. CDR3 coding DNA: TGCGCCAGCAGCCAAAACCGAGGACAGGGCCGGACCGGGGAGCTGTTTTTT. Protein: CASSQNRGQGRTGELFF.

Ten or more counts support this clonotype. This chain joins TRBV20-1 and TRBJ2-3, with 14 positions matching TRBD2. Germline V CDR1 and CDR2: DFQATT, SNEGSKA (reference sequence). The ends lost 6 bases at V and 2 bases at J; junction bases unmatched: 10. The CDR3 contains 17 residues. For the CDR3, the DNA is TGCAGTGCCTCGGGACTAGCGGGAGTAGGGTCCACAGATACGCAGTATTTT. Amino acid sequence: CSASGLAGVGSTDTQYF.

The gene calls are TRBV30 and TRBJ2-2; D is possibly TRBD1 (6 bases). This CDR3 has 12 amino acids. V lost 3 bases and J 4 bases, leaving 6 bases between the germline ends. Germline assignment: CDR1 GTSNPN and CDR2 SVGIG (reference sequence). The CDR3 DNA reads TGTGCCTGGAGCAGGGGCACCGGGGAGCTGTTTTTT. It specifies CAWSRGTGELFF.